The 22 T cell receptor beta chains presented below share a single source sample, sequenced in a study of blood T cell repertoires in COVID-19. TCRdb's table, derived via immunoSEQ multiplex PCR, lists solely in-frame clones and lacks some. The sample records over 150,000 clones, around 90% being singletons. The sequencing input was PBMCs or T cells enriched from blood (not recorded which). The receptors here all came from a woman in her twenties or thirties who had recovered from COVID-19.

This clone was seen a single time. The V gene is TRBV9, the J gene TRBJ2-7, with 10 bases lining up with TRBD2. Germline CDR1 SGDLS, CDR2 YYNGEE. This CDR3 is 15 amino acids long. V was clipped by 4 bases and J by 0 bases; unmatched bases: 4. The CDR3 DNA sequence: TGTGCCAGCAGCTCACTAGCGGGATTCTCCTACGAGCAGTACTTC. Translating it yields CASSSLAGFSYEQYF.

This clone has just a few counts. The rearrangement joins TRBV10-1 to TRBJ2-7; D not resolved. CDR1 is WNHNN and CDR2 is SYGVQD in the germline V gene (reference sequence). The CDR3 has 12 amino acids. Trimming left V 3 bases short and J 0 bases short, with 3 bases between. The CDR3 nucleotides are TGCGCCAGCAGTGACGTCTCCTACGAGCAGTACTTC. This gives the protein CASSDVSYEQYF.

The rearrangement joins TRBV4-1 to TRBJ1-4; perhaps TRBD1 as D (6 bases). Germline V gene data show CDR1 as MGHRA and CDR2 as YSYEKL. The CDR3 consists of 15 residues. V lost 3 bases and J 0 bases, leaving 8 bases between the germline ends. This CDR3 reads CASSQGTSTNEKLFF. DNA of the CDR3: TGCGCCAGCAGCCAGGGGACATCAACTAATGAAAAACTGTTTTTT.

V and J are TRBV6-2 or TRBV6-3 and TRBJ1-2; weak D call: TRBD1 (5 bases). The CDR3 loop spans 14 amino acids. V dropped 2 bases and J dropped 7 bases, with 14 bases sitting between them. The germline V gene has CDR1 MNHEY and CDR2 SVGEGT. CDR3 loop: CASSYSRGSGGYTF. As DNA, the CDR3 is TGTGCCAGCAGTTACAGTCGGGGGTCTGGTGGCTACACCTTC.

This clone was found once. CDR3 in amino acids: CASSIGGLAKNIQYF. Written as DNA, the CDR3 is TGTGCCAGTAGTATTGGGGGACTAGCCAAAAACATTCAGTACTTC. The rearrangement uses TRBV19 and TRBJ2-4, with D possibly being TRBD2 (6 bases). This CDR3 is 15 amino acids long. Germline V gene sequence: CDR1 LNHDA, CDR2 SQIVND (reference sequence). Deletions cut 3 bases from V and 0 bases from J, with 9 bases between.

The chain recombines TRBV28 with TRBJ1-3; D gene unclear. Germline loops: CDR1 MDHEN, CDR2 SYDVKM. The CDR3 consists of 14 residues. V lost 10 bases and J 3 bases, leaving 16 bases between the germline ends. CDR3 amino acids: CATRSGASGNTIYF. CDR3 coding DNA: TGTGCCACCAGATCCGGAGCCAGTGGAAACACCATATATTTT. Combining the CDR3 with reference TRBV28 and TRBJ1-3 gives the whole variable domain DVKVTQSSRYLVKRTGEKVFLECVQDMDHENMFWYRQDPGLGLRLIYFSYDVKMKEKGDIPEGYSVSREKKERFSLILESASTNQTSMYLCATRSGASGNTIYFGEGSWLTVV.

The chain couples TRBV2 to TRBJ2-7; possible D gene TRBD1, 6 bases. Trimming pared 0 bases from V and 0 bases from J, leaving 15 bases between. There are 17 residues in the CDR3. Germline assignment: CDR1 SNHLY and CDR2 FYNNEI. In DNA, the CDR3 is TGTGCCAGCAGTGAAGCGGGCGGACAGTCCATCTCCTACGAGCAGTACTTC. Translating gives CASSEAGGQSISYEQYF.

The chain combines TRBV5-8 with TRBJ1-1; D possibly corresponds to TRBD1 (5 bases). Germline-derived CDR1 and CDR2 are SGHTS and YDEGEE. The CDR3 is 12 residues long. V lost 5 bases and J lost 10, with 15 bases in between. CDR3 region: CASSLQDIGAFF. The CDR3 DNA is TGTGCCAGCAGTTTACAGGACATCGGAGCTTTCTTT.

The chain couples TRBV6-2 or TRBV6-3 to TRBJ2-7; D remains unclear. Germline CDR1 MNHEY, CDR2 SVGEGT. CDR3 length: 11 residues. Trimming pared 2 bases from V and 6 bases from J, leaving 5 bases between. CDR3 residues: CASSYRSEQYF. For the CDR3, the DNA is TGTGCCAGCAGTTACCGTTCCGAGCAGTACTTC.

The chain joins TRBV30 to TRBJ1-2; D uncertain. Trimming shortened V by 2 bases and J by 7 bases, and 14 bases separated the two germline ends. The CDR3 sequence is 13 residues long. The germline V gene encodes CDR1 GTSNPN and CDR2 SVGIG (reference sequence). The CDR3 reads CAWSIPAAGGYTF. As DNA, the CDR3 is TGTGCCTGGAGTATCCCGGCGGCGGGTGGCTACACCTTC.

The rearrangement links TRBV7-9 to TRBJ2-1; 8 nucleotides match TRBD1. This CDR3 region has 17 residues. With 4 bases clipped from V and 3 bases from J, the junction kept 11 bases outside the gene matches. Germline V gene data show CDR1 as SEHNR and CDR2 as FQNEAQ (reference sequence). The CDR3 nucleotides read TGTGCCAGCAGCTCGGGCCCGACAGGGGTTAACTACAATGAGCAGTTCTTC. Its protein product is CASSSGPTGVNYNEQFF.

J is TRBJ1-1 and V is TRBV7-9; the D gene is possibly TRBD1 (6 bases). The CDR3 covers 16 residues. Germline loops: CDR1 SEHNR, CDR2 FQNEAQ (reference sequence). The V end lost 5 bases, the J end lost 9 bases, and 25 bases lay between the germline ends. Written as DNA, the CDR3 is TGTGCCAGCAGCCGCAACCCCGTCGGACAGCCTGGGCAAGCTTTCTTT. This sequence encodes CASSRNPVGQPGQAFF.

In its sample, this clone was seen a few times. CDR3 sequence: CASSRRLAAYEQYF. The CDR3, as DNA: TGTGCCAGCAGCCGGAGGCTAGCGGCCTACGAGCAGTACTTC. This chain connects TRBV5-4 to TRBJ2-7, with 7 bases matching TRBD2. V trimming: 4 bases; J trimming: 2 bases; junction bases outside the gene matches: 6. The CDR3 runs to 14 residues. Germline V gives CDR1 SGHNT, CDR2 YYREEE (reference sequence).

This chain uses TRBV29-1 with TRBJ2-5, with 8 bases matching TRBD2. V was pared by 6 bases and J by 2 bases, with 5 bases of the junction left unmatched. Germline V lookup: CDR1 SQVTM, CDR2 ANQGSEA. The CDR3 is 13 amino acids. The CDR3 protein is CSVAGERQETQYF. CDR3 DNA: TGCAGCGTAGCGGGGGAGAGACAAGAGACCCAGTACTTC.

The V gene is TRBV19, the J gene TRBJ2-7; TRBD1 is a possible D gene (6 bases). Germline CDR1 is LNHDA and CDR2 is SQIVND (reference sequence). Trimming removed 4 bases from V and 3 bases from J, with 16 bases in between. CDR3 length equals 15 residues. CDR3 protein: CASSREGQPYYEQYF. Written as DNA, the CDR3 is TGTGCCAGTAGTAGGGAAGGACAGCCTTACTACGAGCAGTACTTC.

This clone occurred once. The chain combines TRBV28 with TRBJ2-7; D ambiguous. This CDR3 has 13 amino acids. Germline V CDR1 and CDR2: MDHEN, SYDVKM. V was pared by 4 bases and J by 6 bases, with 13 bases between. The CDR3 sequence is CASSSKPTGEQYF. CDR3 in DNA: TGTGCCAGCAGTTCGAAACCCACCGGCGAGCAGTACTTC.

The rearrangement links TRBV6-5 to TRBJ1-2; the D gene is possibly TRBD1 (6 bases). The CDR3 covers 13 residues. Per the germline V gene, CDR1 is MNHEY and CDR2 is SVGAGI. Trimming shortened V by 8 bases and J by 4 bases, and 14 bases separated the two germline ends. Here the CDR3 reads CASGGAAFYGYTF. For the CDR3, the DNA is TGTGCCAGCGGGGGGGCAGCCTTCTATGGCTACACCTTC.

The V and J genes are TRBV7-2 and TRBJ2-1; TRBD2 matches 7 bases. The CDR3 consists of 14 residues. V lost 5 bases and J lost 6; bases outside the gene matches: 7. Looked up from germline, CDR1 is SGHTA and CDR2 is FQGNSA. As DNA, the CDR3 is TGTGCCAGCAGCCCGCGGGAGTTCACCAATGAGCAGTTCTTC. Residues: CASSPREFTNEQFF.

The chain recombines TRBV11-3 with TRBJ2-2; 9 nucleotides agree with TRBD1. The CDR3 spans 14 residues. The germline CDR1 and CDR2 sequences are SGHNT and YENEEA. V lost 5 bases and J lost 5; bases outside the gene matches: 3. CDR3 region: CASSRTGVTGELFF. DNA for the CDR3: TGTGCCAGCAGCCGGACAGGGGTGACCGGGGAGCTGTTTTTT.

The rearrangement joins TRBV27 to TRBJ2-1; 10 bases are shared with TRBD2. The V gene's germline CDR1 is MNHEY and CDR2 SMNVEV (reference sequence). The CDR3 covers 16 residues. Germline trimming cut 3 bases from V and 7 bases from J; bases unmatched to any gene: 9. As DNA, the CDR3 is TGTGCCAGCAGTTTCCAGGGTAGCGGGAGGAGGAATGAGCAGTTCTTC. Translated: CASSFQGSGRRNEQFF.

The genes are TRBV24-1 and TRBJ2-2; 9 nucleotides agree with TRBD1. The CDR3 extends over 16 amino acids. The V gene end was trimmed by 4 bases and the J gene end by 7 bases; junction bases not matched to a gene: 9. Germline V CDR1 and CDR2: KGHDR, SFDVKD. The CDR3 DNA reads TGTGCCACCAGTGACCAGACAGGGGGGATAGGCGGGGAGCTGTTTTTT. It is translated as CATSDQTGGIGGELFF.

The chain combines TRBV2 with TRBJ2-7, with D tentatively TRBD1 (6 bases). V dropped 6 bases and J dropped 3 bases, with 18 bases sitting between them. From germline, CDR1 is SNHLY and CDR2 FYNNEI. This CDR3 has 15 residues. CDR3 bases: TGTGCCAGCAGGGATCGGTCAGGGGTTATCTACGAGCAGTACTTC. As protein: CASRDRSGVIYEQYF.